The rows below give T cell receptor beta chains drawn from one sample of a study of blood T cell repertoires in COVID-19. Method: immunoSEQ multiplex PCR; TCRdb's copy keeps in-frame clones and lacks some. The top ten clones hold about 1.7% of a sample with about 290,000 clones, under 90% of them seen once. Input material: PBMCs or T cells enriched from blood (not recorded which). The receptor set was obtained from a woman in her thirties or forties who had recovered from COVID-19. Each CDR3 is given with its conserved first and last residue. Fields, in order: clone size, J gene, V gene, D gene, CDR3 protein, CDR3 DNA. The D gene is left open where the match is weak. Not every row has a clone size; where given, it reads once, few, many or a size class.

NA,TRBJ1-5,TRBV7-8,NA,CASSLDRVRRPDQPQHF,TGTGCCAGCAGCTTAGACAGGGTGAGGCGCCCGGATCAGCCCCAGCATTTT
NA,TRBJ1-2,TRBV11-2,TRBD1,CASRATGERNYGYTF,TGTGCCAGCAGGGCTACAGGGGAGAGGAACTATGGCTACACCTTC
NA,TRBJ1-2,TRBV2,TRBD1,CASSVYRGSYGYTF,TGTGCCAGCAGTGTTTACAGGGGATCCTATGGCTACACCTTC
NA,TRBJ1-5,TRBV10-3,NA,CAISESMRGRGGSNQPQHF,TGTGCCATCAGTGAGTCCATGCGCGGTAGGGGAGGCTCTAATCAGCCCCAGCATTTT
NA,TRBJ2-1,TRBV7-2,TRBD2,CASSGGTRRNEQFF,TGTGCCAGCAGCGGCGGGACTAGACGCAATGAGCAGTTCTTC
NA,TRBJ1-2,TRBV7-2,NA,CASSSSGTQRYGYTF,TGTGCCAGCAGCTCCTCTGGCACCCAGAGGTATGGCTACACCTTC
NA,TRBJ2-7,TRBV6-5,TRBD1,CASSYSGTGGYEQYF,TGTGCCAGCAGTTACTCCGGGACAGGGGGCTACGAGCAGTACTTC
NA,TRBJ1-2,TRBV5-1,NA,CASSLERGSYGYTF,TGCGCCAGCAGCTTGGAGCGGGGCAGCTATGGCTACACCTTC
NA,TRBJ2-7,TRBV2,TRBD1,CASRLQGLYEQYF,TGTGCCAGCAGATTACAGGGGCTCTACGAGCAGTACTTC
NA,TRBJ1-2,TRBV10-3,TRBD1,CAIRGDRTNYGYTF,TGTGCCATCAGGGGGGACAGGACCAACTATGGCTACACCTTC
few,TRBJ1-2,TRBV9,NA,CASSVTAGVTNYGYTF,TGTGCCAGCAGCGTAACCGCCGGGGTCACTAACTATGGCTACACCTTC
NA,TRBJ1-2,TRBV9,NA,CASSVATGEITNYGYTF,TGTGCCAGCAGCGTAGCTACGGGGGAGATCACTAACTATGGCTACACCTTC
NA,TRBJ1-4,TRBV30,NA,CAWRETGSLNEKLFF,TGTGCCTGGAGGGAAACGGGGTCCCTTAATGAAAAACTGTTTTTT
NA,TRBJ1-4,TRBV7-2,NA,CASSFSGRLREKLFF,TGTGCCAGCAGCTTCTCAGGGCGTCTAAGAGAAAAACTGTTTTTT
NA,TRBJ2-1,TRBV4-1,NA,CASSHPGGMGEQFF,TGCGCCAGCAGCCACCCCGGGGGAATGGGTGAGCAGTTCTTC
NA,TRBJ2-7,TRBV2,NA,CATHRSHLSSYEQYF,TGTGCCACCCACAGATCGCACCTAAGCTCCTACGAGCAGTACTTC
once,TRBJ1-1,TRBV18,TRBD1,CASSQGTGLNTEAFF,TGTGCCAGCTCACAGGGGACAGGGCTGAACACTGAAGCTTTCTTT
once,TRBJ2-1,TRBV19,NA,CASREGPGNNEQFF,TGTGCCAGTAGGGAGGGGCCTGGGAACAATGAGCAGTTCTTC
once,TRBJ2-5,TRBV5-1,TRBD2,CASSSALAGGVKTQYF,TGCGCCAGCAGCTCGGCACTAGCGGGAGGGGTAAAGACCCAGTACTTC
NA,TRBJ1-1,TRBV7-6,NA,CASSPDKNTEAFF,TGTGCCAGCAGCCCGGACAAGAACACTGAAGCTTTCTTT
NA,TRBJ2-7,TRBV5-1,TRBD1,CASRVNTGEEQYF,TGCGCCAGCAGGGTAAACACAGGGGAAGAGCAGTACTTC
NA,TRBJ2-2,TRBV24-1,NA,CATSDSTSPGELFF,TGTGCCACCAGTGATTCGACTTCACCCGGGGAGCTGTTTTTT
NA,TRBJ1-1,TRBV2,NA,CASSWSSGVTEAFF,TGTGCCAGCAGTTGGTCGTCGGGGGTCACTGAAGCTTTCTTT
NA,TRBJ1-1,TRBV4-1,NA,CASSQLMNTEAFF,TGCGCCAGCAGCCAGCTAATGAACACTGAAGCTTTCTTT
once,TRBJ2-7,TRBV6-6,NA,CASSYSPGNPPGEQYF,TGTGCCAGCAGTTACTCTCCGGGAAACCCTCCGGGCGAGCAGTACTTC
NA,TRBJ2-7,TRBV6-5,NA,CASSYLQGGSYEQYF,TGTGCCAGCAGTTATCTTCAGGGCGGCTCCTACGAGCAGTACTTC
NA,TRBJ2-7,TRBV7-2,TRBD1,CASSLAPGQGSSYEQYF,TGTGCCAGCAGCTTAGCGCCGGGACAGGGAAGCTCCTACGAGCAGTACTTC
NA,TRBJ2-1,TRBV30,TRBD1,CAWSGVVGTASSYNEQFF,TGTGCCTGGAGTGGGGTAGTCGGGACAGCGAGCTCCTACAATGAGCAGTTCTTC
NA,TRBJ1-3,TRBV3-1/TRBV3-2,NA,CASSPSSGNTIYF,TGTGCCAGCAGCCCGAGCTCTGGAAACACCATATATTTT
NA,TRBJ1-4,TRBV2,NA,CASSSQGTGGFF,TGTGCCAGCAGCTCACAGGGTACTGGAGGGTTTTTT
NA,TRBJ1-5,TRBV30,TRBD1,CAWDRGDQPQHF,TGTGCCTGGGACAGGGGCGATCAGCCCCAGCATTTT
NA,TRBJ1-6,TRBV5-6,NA,CASSSGDRPLRPHF,TGTGCCAGCAGCTCCGGCGACAGACCCTTGCGGCCTCACTTT
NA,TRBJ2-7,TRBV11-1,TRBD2,CASSLYLAGGREQYF,TGTGCCAGCAGCTTATATCTAGCGGGAGGGCGCGAGCAGTACTTC
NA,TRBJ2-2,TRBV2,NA,CASSSSGLNTGELFF,TGTGCCAGCAGTTCGAGCGGGCTGAACACCGGGGAGCTGTTTTTT
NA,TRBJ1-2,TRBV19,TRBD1,CASSLSGTGGFGYTF,TGTGCCAGTAGCCTCTCCGGGACAGGGGGCTTTGGCTACACCTTC
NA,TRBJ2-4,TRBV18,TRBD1,CASSPVTGDIQYF,TGTGCCAGCTCACCCGTGACAGGGGACATTCAGTACTTC
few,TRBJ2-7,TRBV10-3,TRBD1,CAIRKTGQAYEQYF,TGTGCCATCAGGAAAACGGGACAGGCCTACGAGCAGTACTTC
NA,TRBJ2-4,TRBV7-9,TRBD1,CASSWGQGINIQYF,TGTGCCAGCAGCTGGGGACAGGGAATAAACATTCAGTACTTC
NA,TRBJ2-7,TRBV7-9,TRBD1,CASSPIPGQGKDEQYF,TGTGCCAGCAGCCCTATCCCGGGACAGGGTAAAGACGAGCAGTACTTC
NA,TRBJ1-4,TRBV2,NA,CASTSDIGNEKLFF,TGTGCCAGCACCTCGGACATAGGAAATGAAAAACTGTTTTTT
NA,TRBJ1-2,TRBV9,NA,CASSATESYGYTF,TGTGCCAGCAGCGCGACAGAGAGTTATGGCTACACCTTC
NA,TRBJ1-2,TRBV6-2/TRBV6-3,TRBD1,CASSYPATGTYGYTF,TGTGCCAGCAGTTACCCAGCGACAGGGACCTATGGCTACACCTTC
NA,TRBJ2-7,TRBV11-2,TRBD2,CASSAIRGRAYEQYF,TGTGCCAGCAGCGCCATCCGCGGGAGGGCCTACGAGCAGTACTTC
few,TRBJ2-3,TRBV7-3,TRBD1,CASSLGQGDTQYF,TGTGCCAGCAGCTTGGGACAGGGTGATACGCAGTATTTT
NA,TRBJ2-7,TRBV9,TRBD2,CASSPGGSRSYEQYF,TGTGCCAGCAGCCCGGGGGGGTCTCGGTCCTACGAGCAGTACTTC
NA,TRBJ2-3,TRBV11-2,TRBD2,CASSGGTSGRARDTQYF,TGTGCCAGCAGCGGAGGGACTAGCGGGAGGGCCAGGGATACGCAGTATTTT
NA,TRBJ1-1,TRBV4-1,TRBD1,CASSQLTGVNTEAFF,TGCGCCAGCAGCCAATTAACAGGGGTGAACACTGAAGCTTTCTTT
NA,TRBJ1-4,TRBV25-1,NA,CASSETGSNEKLFF,TGTGCCAGCAGTGAGACAGGTTCTAATGAAAAACTGTTTTTT
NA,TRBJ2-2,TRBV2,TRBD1,CASSDRQGSKGFGELFF,TGTGCCAGCAGTGACAGACAGGGATCAAAAGGTTTCGGGGAGCTGTTTTTT
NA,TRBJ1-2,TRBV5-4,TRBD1,CASSPDRANYGYTF,TGTGCCAGCAGCCCCGACAGGGCAAACTATGGCTACACCTTC
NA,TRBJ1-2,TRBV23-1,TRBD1,CASSQQGAGAGYTF,TGCGCCAGCAGCCAACAGGGGGCGGGGGCCGGCTACACCTTC
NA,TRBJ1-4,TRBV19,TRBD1,CASSVAGTANEKLFF,TGTGCCAGTAGTGTGGCCGGGACAGCAAATGAAAAACTGTTTTTT
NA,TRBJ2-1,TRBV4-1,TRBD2,CASSRKLSGTSGTNRWNEQFF,TGCGCCAGCAGCCGGAAACTTTCCGGGACTAGCGGGACCAATCGCTGGAATGAGCAGTTCTTC
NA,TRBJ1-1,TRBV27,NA,CASSFTRTVNTEAFF,TGTGCCAGCAGTTTTACCAGGACAGTGAACACTGAAGCTTTCTTT
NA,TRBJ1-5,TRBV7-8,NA,CASSLMGDQPQHF,TGTGCCAGCAGCTTAATGGGAGATCAGCCCCAGCATTTT
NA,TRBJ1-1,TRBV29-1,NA,CSVEEWRGTEAFF,TGCAGCGTTGAAGAGTGGAGGGGAACTGAAGCTTTCTTT
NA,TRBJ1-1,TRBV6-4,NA,CASSDKTGGQYYTEAFF,TGTGCCAGCAGTGACAAGACGGGTGGTCAGTACTACACTGAAGCTTTCTTT
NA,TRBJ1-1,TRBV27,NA,CASSSIPRGLLNTEAFF,TGTGCCAGCAGTTCGATCCCCAGGGGACTATTGAACACTGAAGCTTTCTTT
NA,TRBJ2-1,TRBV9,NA,CASSVSGRGNYNEQFF,TGTGCCAGCAGCGTATCGGGGCGGGGCAACTACAATGAGCAGTTCTTC
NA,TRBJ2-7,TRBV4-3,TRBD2,CASSQGLAGVHEQYF,TGCGCCAGCAGCCAGGGACTAGCGGGAGTTCACGAGCAGTACTTC